This paragraph covers one TCR beta chain sequence. The source of the sample is a study of OX40 agonist ivuxolimab in advanced cancers. The ends were cut back, 1 base at V and 2 bases at J, with 4 bases in the middle. The CDR3 covers 13 residues. Germline V CDR1 and CDR2: KGHSH, LQKENI. Assay used: immunoSEQ multiplex PCR; TCRdb lists only in-frame clones, some missing. Of 50,000 to 70,000 clones listed, roughly 85% are singletons. J is TRBJ2-3 and V is TRBV18; D gene uncertain. The TCR sequence derives from an adult with an advanced solid tumor such as melanoma, head and neck, liver or kidney cancer. Sequenced material: CD4+ or CD8+ T cells sorted from blood, taken in a trial of the OX40 agonist ivuxolimab. In DNA form, the CDR3 reads TGTGCCAGCTCACCACGGCCCACAGATACGCAGTATTTT. Amino acid sequence: CASSPRPTDTQYF.